The sequence of this TCR beta chain was determined in a study of blood T cell repertoires in COVID-19. The cohort comprised adults aged 18 to 89 years residing in under 30 US areas. Authors' processing steps: Reference gene primers were amplified, and this amplification served to estimate nucleated cell counts. The method was immunoSEQ multiplex PCR; TCRdb's version includes in-frame clones alone and lacks a portion of them. Clone size and the V and J calls come from that table; the DNA yielded D and trimming. Seen here are some 330,000 clones, roughly four fifths observed once, and the top ten hold less than 6%. This clonotype was obtained from a woman between 50 and 59 years old who had recovered from COVID-19. Sequenced input: PBMCs or T cells enriched from blood (not recorded which).

The DNA for the CDR3 is TGCGCCAGCAGCTTCGCCGGGTTGGGCTATGGCTACACCTTC. Its translation: CASSFAGLGYGYTF. V is TRBV5-1 and J is TRBJ1-2; D unclear. CDR3 length: 14 residues. With 2 bases removed from V and 4 bases from J, the gap between germline ends came to 12 bases. Germline V gene sequence: CDR1 SGHRS, CDR2 YFSETQ.